These 13 T cell receptor beta chains came from one sample sequenced in a study of blood T cell repertoires in COVID-19. The method was immunoSEQ multiplex PCR; TCRdb's version includes in-frame clones alone and lacks a portion of them. The profile shows 200,000 to 250,000 clones, 84% of them singletons. The sample consisted of peripheral blood. These TCRs come from a human donor in a cohort sampled during active COVID-19.

The chain carries TRBV28 and TRBJ2-7, with 9 bases that match TRBD2. Germline lookup yields CDR1 MDHEN and CDR2 SYDVKM. The CDR3 length is 14 residues. V lost 8 bases, J lost 5 bases, and 10 bases stayed unmatched. The CDR3 region has the DNA TGTGCCAGCGGGGATCCGGGACTAGCCCACGAGCAGTACTTC. Protein product: CASGDPGLAHEQYF.

The CDR3 protein is CASSILRQGGMNTEAFF. The CDR3 DNA is TGTGCCAGTAGTATTCTACGACAGGGAGGAATGAACACTGAAGCTTTCTTT. The V call is TRBV19, the J call TRBJ1-1; 7 bases map to TRBD1. V was clipped by 3 bases and J by 0 bases; unmatched bases: 10. Germline V CDR1 and CDR2: LNHDA, SQIVND (reference sequence). CDR3 length equals 17 residues.

The J gene is TRBJ1-5, the V gene TRBV28, with TRBD1 identical over 11 bases. Per the germline V gene, CDR1 is MDHEN and CDR2 is SYDVKM. After removal of 5 bases from V and 3 bases from J, the junction contained 15 bases not matched to a gene. The CDR3 consists of 19 residues. The CDR3 nucleotides are TGTGCCAGCAGTGTACCGGGACAGGGGGTTGTTCTGGACAATCAGCCCCAGCATTTT. It is translated as CASSVPGQGVVLDNQPQHF. Full variable domain (outside the CDR3, taken from reference TRBV28 and TRBJ1-5): DVKVTQSSRYLVKRTGEKVFLECVQDMDHENMFWYRQDPGLGLRLIYFSYDVKMKEKGDIPEGYSVSREKKERFSLILESASTNQTSMYLCASSVPGQGVVLDNQPQHFGDGTRLSIL.

The gene calls are TRBV30 and TRBJ2-3, with a weak D call TRBD2 (6 bases). V was clipped by 3 bases and J by 3 bases, with 13 bases between them. Germline V lookup: CDR1 GTSNPN, CDR2 SVGIG (reference sequence). The CDR3 extends over 14 amino acids. The CDR3 DNA reads as TGTGCCTGGAGCGGGGGTTTGCGAACAGATACGCAGTATTTT. Translated: CAWSGGLRTDTQYF.

CDR3 protein: CASSLVSGQSSNEQFF. As DNA, the CDR3 is TGCGCCAGCAGCTTGGTAAGCGGTCAGAGTTCCAATGAGCAGTTCTTC. This sequence joins TRBV5-1 and TRBJ2-1; a possible D gene is TRBD2 (5 bases). V lost 0 bases to trimming and J lost 6 bases, with 16 bases between them. The CDR3 runs to 16 residues. Germline loops: CDR1 SGHRS, CDR2 YFSETQ.

This sequence joins TRBV7-2 and TRBJ2-5, with TRBD2 matching over 9 bases. The germline V gene encodes CDR1 SGHTA and CDR2 FQGNSA. The V gene end was trimmed by 5 bases and the J gene end by 5 bases; junction bases not matched to a gene: 9. The CDR3 covers 15 residues. In DNA, the CDR3 is TGTGCCAGCAGCCACGGGGGACTAGCCGGGGAGACCCAGTACTTC. Translation: CASSHGGLAGETQYF.

The CDR3 loop is CASSLKMTGVSYEQYF. The DNA of the CDR3 is TGTGCCAGCAGCTTGAAAATGACAGGGGTATCCTACGAGCAGTACTTC. The chain uses TRBV5-4 and TRBJ2-7, with 8 bases that match TRBD1. In germline, CDR1 is SGHNT, CDR2 YYREEE (reference sequence). Trimming removed 1 base from V and 1 base from J; junction bases left unmatched: 7. The CDR3 is 16 amino acids.

The chain combines TRBV11-1 with TRBJ2-7, with D uncertain. There are 13 residues in the CDR3. V was clipped by 4 bases and J by 2 bases, with 9 bases between them. In germline, CDR1 is SGHAT, CDR2 FQDESV (reference sequence). The CDR3 here is CASSYTSPYEQYF. Written as DNA, the CDR3 is TGTGCCAGCAGCTATACGAGCCCCTACGAGCAGTACTTC.

The chain employs TRBV19 and TRBJ2-1; D remains unclear. Germline assignment: CDR1 LNHDA and CDR2 SQIVND (reference sequence). Trimming cost V 3 bases and J 1 base, with 13 bases left between them. There are 16 residues in the CDR3. The CDR3 loop is CASSIATVESYNEQFF. In DNA, the CDR3 is TGTGCCAGTAGTATTGCGACGGTGGAGTCCTACAATGAGCAGTTCTTC. The entire variable domain, with the rest obtained from reference TRBV19 and TRBJ2-1, is as follows: DGGITQSPKYLFRKEGQNVTLSCEQNLNHDAMYWYRQDPGQGLRLIYYSQIVNDFQKGDIAEGYSVSREKKESFPLTVTSAQKNPTAFYLCASSIATVESYNEQFFGPGTRLTVL.

The chain carries TRBV28 and TRBJ2-7; TRBD2 aligns across 7 bases. Germline CDR1 and CDR2: MDHEN and SYDVKM. The CDR3 runs 14 residues. Trimming removed 3 bases from V and 2 bases from J; junction bases left unmatched: 4. CDR3 DNA sequence: TGTGCCAGCAGTTTGGAGGGACTACCCTACGAGCAGTACTTC. Translating it yields CASSLEGLPYEQYF.

The V and J genes are TRBV6-5 and TRBJ1-5, with TRBD1 as a possible D gene (6 bases). Germline-derived CDR1 and CDR2 are MNHEY and SVGAGI. The CDR3 has 13 amino acids. V was trimmed by 2 bases and J by 7 bases, leaving 9 bases between them. Here the CDR3 DNA reads TGTGCCAGCAGTTACGCAGGGGAACAGCCCCAGCATTTT. Its protein is CASSYAGEQPQHF.

V gene TRBV27 combines with J gene TRBJ1-2; TRBD1 agrees at 9 bases. J lost 8 bases, V lost 2 bases, and 15 bases had no gene match. Germline values: CDR1 MNHEY, CDR2 SMNVEV (reference sequence). This CDR3 is built from 17 residues. The CDR3 sequence is CASSLDGPPYRGHGYTF. The CDR3 DNA reads TGTGCCAGCAGTTTAGATGGGCCCCCCTACAGGGGGCACGGCTACACCTTC.

The rearrangement uses TRBV5-1 and TRBJ1-3; D is possibly TRBD1 (6 bases). This CDR3 spans 16 amino acids. Germline assignment: CDR1 SGHRS and CDR2 YFSETQ. The V end lost 1 base, the J end lost 4 bases, and 15 bases lay between the germline ends. The CDR3 region has the DNA TGCGCCAGCAGCTTGTCGGGGGGCGCTGGGGGAAACACCATATATTTT. Translation gives CASSLSGGAGGNTIYF.